The T cell receptor (beta chain) under discussion was sequenced for a study of vaccination effects on CD4 cells after COVID-19. Sequencing used immunoSEQ multiplex PCR; TCRdb keeps in-frame clones, though not all of them. This sample has around 30,000 clones, with more than 55% found just once. A note on this clone: Its antigen is not identified.

General study findings and limits: Substantial clonal contraction characterized both infection- and vaccine-induced clones late after vaccination.

Following 10 days of culture, CD4+ T cells were isolated. The sample in question was CD4+ T cells from PBMCs cultured without peptide, obtained before COVID-19 vaccination. The TCR was taken from a human donor who received a COVID-19 vaccine.

CDR3 bases: TGTGCCAGCAGCTCGGAGAGCGGGGGGACCCAGTACTTC. Amino acids: CASSSESGGTQYF. The chain joins TRBV7-6 to TRBJ2-5, with 8 bases identical to TRBD2. This CDR3 spans 13 amino acids. Germline V gene data show CDR1 as SGHVS and CDR2 as FNYEAQ. V trimming: 4 bases; J trimming: 7 bases; junction bases outside the gene matches: 5. Full variable domain (rest looked up from reference TRBV7-6 and TRBJ2-5): GAGVSQSPRYKVTKRGQDVALRCDPISGHVSLYWYRQALGQGPEFLTYFNYEAQQDKSGLPNDRFSAERPEGSISTLTIQRTEQRDSAMYRCASSSESGGTQYFGPGTRLLVL.